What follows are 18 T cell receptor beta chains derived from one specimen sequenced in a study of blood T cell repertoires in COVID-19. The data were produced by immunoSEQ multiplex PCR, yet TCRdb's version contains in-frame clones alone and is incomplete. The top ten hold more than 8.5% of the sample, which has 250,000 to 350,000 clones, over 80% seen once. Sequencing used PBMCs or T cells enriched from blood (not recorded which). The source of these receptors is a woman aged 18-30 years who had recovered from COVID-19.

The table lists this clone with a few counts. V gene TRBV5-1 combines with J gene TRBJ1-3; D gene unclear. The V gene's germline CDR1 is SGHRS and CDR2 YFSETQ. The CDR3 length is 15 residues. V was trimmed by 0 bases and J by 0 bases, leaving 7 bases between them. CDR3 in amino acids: CASSLVGNSGNTIYF. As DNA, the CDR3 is TGCGCCAGCAGCTTGGTGGGCAACTCTGGAAACACCATATATTTT.

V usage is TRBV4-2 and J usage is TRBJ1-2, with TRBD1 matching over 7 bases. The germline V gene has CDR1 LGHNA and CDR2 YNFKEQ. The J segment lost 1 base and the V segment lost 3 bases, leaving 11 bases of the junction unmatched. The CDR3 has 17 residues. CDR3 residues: CASSQEQLGTVNYGYTF. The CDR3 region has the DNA TGTGCCAGCAGCCAGGAACAATTAGGGACAGTTAACTATGGCTACACCTTC.

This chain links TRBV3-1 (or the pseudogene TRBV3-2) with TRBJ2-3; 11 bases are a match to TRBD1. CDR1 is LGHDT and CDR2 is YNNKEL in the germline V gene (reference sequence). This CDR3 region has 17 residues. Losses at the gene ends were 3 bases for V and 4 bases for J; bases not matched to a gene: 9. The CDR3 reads CASSQAGTGGSPDTQYF. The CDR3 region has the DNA TGTGCCAGCAGCCAGGCCGGGACAGGGGGTTCCCCAGATACGCAGTATTTT.

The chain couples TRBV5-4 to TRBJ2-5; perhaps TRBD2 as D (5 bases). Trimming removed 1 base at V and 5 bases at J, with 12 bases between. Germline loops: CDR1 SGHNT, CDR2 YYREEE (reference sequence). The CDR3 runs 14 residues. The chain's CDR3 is CASSLSRVGETQYF. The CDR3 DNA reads TGTGCCAGCAGCTTGTCGAGGGTAGGGGAGACCCAGTACTTC.

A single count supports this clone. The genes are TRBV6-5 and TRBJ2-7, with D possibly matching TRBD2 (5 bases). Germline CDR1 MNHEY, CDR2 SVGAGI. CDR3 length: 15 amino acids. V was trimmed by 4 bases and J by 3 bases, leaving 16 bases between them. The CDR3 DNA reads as TGTGCCAGCAGTTCCGGCCCGGGGAGAAACTACGAGCAGTACTTC. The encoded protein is CASSSGPGRNYEQYF.

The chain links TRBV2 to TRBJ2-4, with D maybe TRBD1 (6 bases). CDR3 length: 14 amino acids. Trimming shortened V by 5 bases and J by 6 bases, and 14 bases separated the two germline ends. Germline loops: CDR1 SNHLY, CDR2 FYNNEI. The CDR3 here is CASSNQGRGNIQYF. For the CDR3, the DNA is TGTGCCAGCAGTAATCAGGGGCGCGGAAACATTCAGTACTTC.

The chain's CDR3 is CASSEGTASLYGYTF. The CDR3 DNA is TGTGCCAGCAGTGAAGGGACAGCTTCTCTCTATGGCTACACCTTC. V gene TRBV6-1 combines with J gene TRBJ1-2; D is possibly TRBD1 (6 bases). The CDR3 sequence is 15 residues long. The germline gives CDR1 MNHNS, CDR2 SASEGT. Trimming removed 1 base at V and 4 bases at J, with 13 bases between.

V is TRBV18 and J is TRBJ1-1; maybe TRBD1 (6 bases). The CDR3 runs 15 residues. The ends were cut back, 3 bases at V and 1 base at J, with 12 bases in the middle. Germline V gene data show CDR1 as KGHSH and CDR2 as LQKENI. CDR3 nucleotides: TGTGCCAGCTCACCCTCGGGACAAGAGAACACTGAAGCTTTCTTT. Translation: CASSPSGQENTEAFF. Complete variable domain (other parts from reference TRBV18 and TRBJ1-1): NAGVMQNPRHLVRRRGQEARLRCSPMKGHSHVYWYRQLPEEGLKFMVYLQKENIIDESGMPKERFSAEFPKEGPSILRIQQVVRGDSAAYFCASSPSGQENTEAFFGQGTRLTVV.

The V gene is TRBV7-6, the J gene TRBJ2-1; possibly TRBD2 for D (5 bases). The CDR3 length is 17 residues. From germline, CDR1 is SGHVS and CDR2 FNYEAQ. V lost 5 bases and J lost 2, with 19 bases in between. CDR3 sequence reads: CASSPRSGLRTYNEQFF. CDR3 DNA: TGTGCCAGCAGCCCGCGCAGCGGACTTCGGACCTACAATGAGCAGTTCTTC.

CDR3 DNA: TGTGCCATCAGTGGGGCAGGACAAGAGACCCAGTACTTC. Protein sequence: CAISGAGQETQYF. The gene calls are TRBV10-3 and TRBJ2-5; D is undetermined. Trimming left V 4 bases short and J 2 bases short, with 8 bases between. The CDR3 loop spans 13 amino acids. Germline CDR1 ENHRY, CDR2 SYGVKD.

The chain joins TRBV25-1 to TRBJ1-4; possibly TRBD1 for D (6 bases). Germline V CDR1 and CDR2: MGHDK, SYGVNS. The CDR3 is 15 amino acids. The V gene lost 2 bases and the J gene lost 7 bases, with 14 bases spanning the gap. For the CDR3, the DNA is TGTGCCAGCAGTGAAAGGGGGACGAGGGGTGAAAAACTGTTTTTT. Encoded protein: CASSERGTRGEKLFF.

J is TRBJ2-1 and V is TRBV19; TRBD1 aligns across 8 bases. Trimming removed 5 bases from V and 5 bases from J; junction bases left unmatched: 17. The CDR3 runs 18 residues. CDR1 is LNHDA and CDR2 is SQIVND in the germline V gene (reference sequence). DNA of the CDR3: TGTGCCAGTAGTCACCCGACAGGGGCGCTTGGACTAAACAATGAGCAGTTCTTC. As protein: CASSHPTGALGLNNEQFF. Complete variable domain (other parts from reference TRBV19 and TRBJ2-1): DGGITQSPKYLFRKEGQNVTLSCEQNLNHDAMYWYRQDPGQGLRLIYYSQIVNDFQKGDIAEGYSVSREKKESFPLTVTSAQKNPTAFYLCASSHPTGALGLNNEQFFGPGTRLTVL.

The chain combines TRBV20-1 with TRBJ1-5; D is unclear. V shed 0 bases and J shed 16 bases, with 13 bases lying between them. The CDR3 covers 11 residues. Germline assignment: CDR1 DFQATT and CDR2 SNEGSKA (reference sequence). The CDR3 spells CSARDGPARHF. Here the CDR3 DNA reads TGCAGTGCTAGAGATGGGCCTGCTCGACATTTT.

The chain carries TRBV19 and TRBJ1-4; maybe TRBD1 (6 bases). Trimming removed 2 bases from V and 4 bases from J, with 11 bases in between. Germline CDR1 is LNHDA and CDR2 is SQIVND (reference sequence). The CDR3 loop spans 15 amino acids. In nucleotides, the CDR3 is TGTGCCAGTAGTATACTCAGGGGCGATAATGAAAAACTGTTTTTT. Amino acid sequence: CASSILRGDNEKLFF.

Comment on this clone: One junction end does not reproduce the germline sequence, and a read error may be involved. The CDR3: CASSLMGSGNPGELFF. The CDR3 DNA reads TGTGCCAGCAGCTTAATGGGTAGCGGGAACCCCGGGGAGCTGTTTTTT. The chain is built from TRBV7-3 and TRBJ2-2; 8 nucleotides line up with TRBD2. The germline V gene encodes CDR1 SGHTA and CDR2 FQGTGA. The length of the CDR3 is 16 residues.

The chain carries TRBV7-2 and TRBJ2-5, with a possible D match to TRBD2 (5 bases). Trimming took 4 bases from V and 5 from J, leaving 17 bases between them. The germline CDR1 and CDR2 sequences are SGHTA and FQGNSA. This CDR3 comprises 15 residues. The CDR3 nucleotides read TGTGCCAGCAGCTCCTTAGGGTCGGGGTGGGAGACCCAGTACTTC. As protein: CASSSLGSGWETQYF.

CDR3 DNA sequence: TGTGCCAGCAGGCCAACAACAGGGGGCACCGGGGAGCTGTTTTTT. It yields the protein CASRPTTGGTGELFF. J is TRBJ2-2 and V is TRBV28; the match to TRBD1 covers 8 bases. V lost 6 bases to trimming and J lost 4 bases; unmatched junction nucleotides: 7. The length of the CDR3 is 15 residues. The V gene's germline CDR1 is MDHEN and CDR2 SYDVKM. Full variable domain (outside the CDR3, taken from reference TRBV28 and TRBJ2-2): DVKVTQSSRYLVKRTGEKVFLECVQDMDHENMFWYRQDPGLGLRLIYFSYDVKMKEKGDIPEGYSVSREKKERFSLILESASTNQTSMYLCASRPTTGGTGELFFGEGSRLTVL.

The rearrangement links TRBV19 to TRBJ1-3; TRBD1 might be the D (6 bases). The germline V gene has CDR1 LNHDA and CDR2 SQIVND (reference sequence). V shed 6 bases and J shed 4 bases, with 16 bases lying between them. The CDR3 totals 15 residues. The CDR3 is CASSITGSPGNTIYF. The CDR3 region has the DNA TGTGCCAGTAGCATTACAGGGTCCCCCGGAAACACCATATATTTT.